The TCR beta chain described here comes from a study of patients and donors after allogeneic stem cell transplantation. Deletions cut 0 bases from V and 0 bases from J, with 9 bases between. CDR1 is SGHDN and CDR2 is FVKESK in the germline V gene. CDR3 length: 15 amino acids. TCRdb re-called the RT-PCR reads through MiXCR, storing one row per CDR3 protein. The data show 100,000 to 130,000 distinct CDR3 sequences, approximately 40% seen once. The specimen sequenced was blood, either unsorted or a sorted T cell fraction (not recorded which). The sequence was obtained from a human donor who was either an allogeneic HSCT recipient or a stem cell or donor lymphocyte infusion donor (not recorded which). It is not recorded whose cells these are; they may come from a transplant donor. The chain carries TRBV14 and TRBJ2-7; no firm D call. The CDR3 reads CASSQESDLSYEQYF. DNA for the CDR3: TGTGCCAGCAGCCAAGAGTCTGACCTCTCCTACGAGCAGTACTTC.